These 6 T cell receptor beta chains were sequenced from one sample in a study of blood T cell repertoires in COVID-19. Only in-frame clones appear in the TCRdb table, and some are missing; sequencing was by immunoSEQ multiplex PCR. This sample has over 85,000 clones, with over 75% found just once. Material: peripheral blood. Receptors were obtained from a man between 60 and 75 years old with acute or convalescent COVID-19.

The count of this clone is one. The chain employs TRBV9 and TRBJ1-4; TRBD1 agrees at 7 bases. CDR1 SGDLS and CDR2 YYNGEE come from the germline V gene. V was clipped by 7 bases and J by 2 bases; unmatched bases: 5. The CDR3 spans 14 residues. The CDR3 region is CASGEGATNEKLFF. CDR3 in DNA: TGTGCCAGCGGAGAGGGGGCCACTAATGAAAAACTGTTTTTT.

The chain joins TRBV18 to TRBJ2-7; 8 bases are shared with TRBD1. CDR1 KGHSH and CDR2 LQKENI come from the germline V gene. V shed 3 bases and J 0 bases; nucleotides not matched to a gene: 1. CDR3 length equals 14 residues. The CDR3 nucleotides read TGTGCCAGCTCACCGACAGGGGACTCCTACGAGCAGTACTTC. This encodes CASSPTGDSYEQYF.

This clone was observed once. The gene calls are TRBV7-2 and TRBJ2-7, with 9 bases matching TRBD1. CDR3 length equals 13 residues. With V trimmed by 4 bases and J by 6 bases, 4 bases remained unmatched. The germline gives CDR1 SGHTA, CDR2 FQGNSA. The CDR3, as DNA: TGTGCCAGCAGCTCGACAGGGGGTACCGAGCAGTACTTC. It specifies CASSSTGGTEQYF.

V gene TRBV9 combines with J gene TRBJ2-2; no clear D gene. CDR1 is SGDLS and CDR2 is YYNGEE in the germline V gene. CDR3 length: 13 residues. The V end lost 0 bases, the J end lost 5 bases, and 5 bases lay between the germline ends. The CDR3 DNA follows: TGTGCCAGCAGCGTAGTCCAAACCGGGGAGCTGTTTTTT. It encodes CASSVVQTGELFF.

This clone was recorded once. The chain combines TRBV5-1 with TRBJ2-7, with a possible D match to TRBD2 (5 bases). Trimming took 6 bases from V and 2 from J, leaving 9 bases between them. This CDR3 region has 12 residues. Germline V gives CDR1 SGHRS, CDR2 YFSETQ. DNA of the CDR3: TGCGCCAGCACGTCGGAGGCCTACGAGCAGTACTTC. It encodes CASTSEAYEQYF.

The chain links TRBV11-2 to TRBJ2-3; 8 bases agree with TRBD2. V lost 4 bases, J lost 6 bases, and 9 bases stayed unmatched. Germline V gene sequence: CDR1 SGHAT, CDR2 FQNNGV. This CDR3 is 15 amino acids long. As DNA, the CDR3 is TGTGCCAGCAGCTCTGCGGGGACTAGAGGCGATACGCAGTATTTT. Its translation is CASSSAGTRGDTQYF.